These T cell receptor beta chains were read from a single sample in a study of cytomegalovirus exposure and HLA in healthy donors. Assay used: immunoSEQ multiplex PCR; TCRdb lists only in-frame clones, some missing. The sample shows about 150,000 clones, roughly 73% of them seen only once. The sample was PBMCs. These receptors all come from a woman aged 25 to 39 in good health and CMV-seronegative. Both conserved end residues are part of each CDR3. Fields, in order: clone size, V gene, D gene, CDR3 length, J gene, CDR3 DNA, CDR3 protein. A D gene is named only where the DNA matches it firmly. Clone sizes are given selectively: once, few, many, or a class where the clone is expanded.

NA	TRBV18	TRBD1	18	TRBJ1-4	TGTGCCAGCTCATTCGGACAGGGCCGGGGCTTAACTAATGAAAAACTGTTTTTT	CASSFGQGRGLTNEKLFF
NA	TRBV29-1	NA	13	TRBJ1-1	TGCAGCGTTGGAGAGGGGCGCTTCACTGAAGCTTTCTTT	CSVGEGRFTEAFF
NA	TRBV7-9	NA	16	TRBJ1-1	TGTGCCAGCAGCTTAGAAAGGGGGGGGGTGAACACTGAAGCTTTCTTT	CASSLERGGVNTEAFF
few	TRBV6-1	TRBD1	13	TRBJ1-1	TGTGCCAGCAGTGTAGAGGACAGGGAAGCTCTATTTTTT	CASSVEDREALFF
NA	TRBV30	NA	11	TRBJ1-1	TGTGCCTGGAGTAGGAGGACTGAAGCTTTCTTT	CAWSRRTEAFF
NA	TRBV19	NA	14	TRBJ2-7	TGTGCCAGTAGTATAGCCCCGGGAACCTACGAGCAGTACTTC	CASSIAPGTYEQYF
NA	TRBV2	NA	15	TRBJ1-2	TGTGCCAGCAGTGAAGCGCGGGCGGGGGGCTATGGCTACACCTTC	CASSEARAGGYGYTF
NA	TRBV27	NA	15	TRBJ1-3	TGTGCCAGCAGTTTATACAGGGCTACTGGAAACACCATATATTTT	CASSLYRATGNTIYF
few	TRBV7-8	TRBD1	15	TRBJ2-2	TGTGCCAGCAGGACGCGGGACAGGGGGTCCGGGGAGCTGTTTTTT	CASRTRDRGSGELFF
NA	TRBV7-2	NA	15	TRBJ2-1	TGTGCCAGCAGCCCCGGGACTTTAAAGGGTAATGAGCAGTTCTTC	CASSPGTLKGNEQFF